Following are 17 T cell receptor beta chains from one sample sequenced in a study of blood T cell repertoires in COVID-19. The repertoire was sequenced with immunoSEQ multiplex PCR; TCRdb's copy has only in-frame clones and lacks some. This table has about 290,000 clones, around 90% appearing once. The sequenced material came from PBMCs or T cells enriched from blood (not recorded which). These receptors all stem from a woman aged 40 to 50 who had recovered from COVID-19.

This chain connects TRBV3-1 (or the pseudogene TRBV3-2) to TRBJ2-1; no reliable D call. V dropped 2 bases and J dropped 8 bases, with 10 bases sitting between them. Germline-derived CDR1 and CDR2 are LGHDT and YNNKEL (reference sequence). The CDR3 runs to 13 residues. The CDR3 DNA reads as TGTGCCAGCAGCCAACCACCCGGTGATGAGCAGTTCTTC. Protein product: CASSQPPGDEQFF.

This clone has just one count. Other DNA variants within this sample encode the same CDR3. The rearrangement uses TRBV2 and TRBJ1-1, with 7 bases fitting TRBD1. V was pared by 6 bases and J by 4 bases, with 5 bases of the junction left unmatched. The CDR3 contains 13 residues. Germline CDR1 is SNHLY and CDR2 is FYNNEI. CDR3 sequence: CASSRQGSTEAFF. The DNA of the CDR3 is TGTGCCAGCAGCCGACAGGGAAGCACTGAAGCTTTCTTT.

The chain has TRBV27 and TRBJ1-2; 7 nucleotides match TRBD1. Germline V gene sequence: CDR1 MNHEY, CDR2 SMNVEV (reference sequence). This CDR3 contains 14 residues. With V trimmed by 2 bases and J by 1 base, 1 base remained unmatched. In DNA, the CDR3 is TGTGCCAGCAGTTTAAGGGGGCGTAACTATGGCTACACCTTC. Protein product: CASSLRGRNYGYTF.

The chain combines TRBV7-8 with TRBJ2-3, with D perhaps matching TRBD1 (6 bases). Trimming shortened V by 3 bases and J by 8 bases, and 18 bases separated the two germline ends. The CDR3 loop spans 15 amino acids. CDR1 is SGHVS and CDR2 is FQNEAQ in the germline V gene. The CDR3 region has the DNA TGTGCCAGCAGCTTTGCAGGGGACGAGTACGGTACGCAGTATTTT. Translation: CASSFAGDEYGTQYF. The full variable domain, rest sourced from reference TRBV7-8 and TRBJ2-3, is GAGVSQSPRYKVAKRGQDVALRCDPISGHVSLFWYQQALGQGPEFLTYFQNEAQLDKSGLPSDRFFAERPEGSVSTLKIQRTQQEDSAVYLCASSFAGDEYGTQYFGPGTRLTVL.

The V gene is TRBV7-6, the J gene TRBJ2-1, with D possibly being TRBD1 (6 bases). Trimming cost V 5 bases and J 4 bases, with 21 bases left between them. This CDR3 is built from 17 residues. Per the germline V gene, CDR1 is SGHVS and CDR2 is FNYEAQ. CDR3 residues: CASSALQGSATYNEQFF. As DNA, the CDR3 is TGTGCCAGCAGCGCCCTACAGGGATCCGCGACTTACAATGAGCAGTTCTTC. Complete variable domain (other parts from reference TRBV7-6 and TRBJ2-1): GAGVSQSPRYKVTKRGQDVALRCDPISGHVSLYWYRQALGQGPEFLTYFNYEAQQDKSGLPNDRFSAERPEGSISTLTIQRTEQRDSAMYRCASSALQGSATYNEQFFGPGTRLTVL.

The rearrangement uses TRBV5-4 and TRBJ1-1, with 10 bases matching TRBD1. This CDR3 region has 17 residues. The V segment lost 2 bases and the J segment 0 bases; nucleotides outside the gene matches: 7. CDR1 SGHNT and CDR2 YYREEE come from the germline V gene (reference sequence). The CDR3: CASSLPGQGTMNTEAFF. CDR3 in DNA: TGTGCCAGCAGCTTACCGGGACAGGGGACCATGAACACTGAAGCTTTCTTT.

The CDR3 sequence: CASSSYRGLGEQYF. CDR3 nucleotides: TGTGCCAGCAGTTCATACAGGGGCTTGGGCGAGCAGTACTTC. The chain recombines TRBV6-5 with TRBJ2-7, with 7 bases lining up with TRBD1. V lost 4 bases, J lost 6 bases, and 9 bases stayed unmatched. The germline gives CDR1 MNHEY, CDR2 SVGAGI. The CDR3 consists of 14 residues.

The rearrangement links TRBV11-1 to TRBJ2-7; tentatively, D is TRBD2 (5 bases). In germline, CDR1 is SGHAT, CDR2 FQDESV (reference sequence). The CDR3 length is 15 residues. Deletions cut 2 bases from V and 6 bases from J, with 17 bases between. CDR3 bases: TGTGCCAGCAGCTTATACCCCCAGGCTAGCCGCGAGCAGTACTTC. It translates to CASSLYPQASREQYF.

As to this clone: The same CDR3 arises from other DNA sequences in this sample as well. J is TRBJ1-6 and V is TRBV7-3; no clear D. This CDR3 spans 14 amino acids. Trimming took off 3 bases at V and 4 bases at J, with 7 bases between the two ends. Germline V gives CDR1 SGHTA, CDR2 FQGTGA. CDR3 amino acids: CASSLGGYNSPLHF. Here the CDR3 DNA reads TGTGCCAGCAGCTTGGGAGGGTATAATTCACCCCTCCACTTT.

This chain links TRBV4-1 with TRBJ1-5; D gene uncertain. The V end was cut by 1 base, the J end by 3 bases, with 13 bases between. Germline lookup yields CDR1 MGHRA and CDR2 YSYEKL. The length of the CDR3 is 16 residues. Here the CDR3 reads CASSQAGGVSNQPQHF. The CDR3 DNA reads as TGCGCCAGCAGCCAAGCTGGCGGGGTCTCCAATCAGCCCCAGCATTTT.

The chain joins TRBV7-9 to TRBJ2-4, with TRBD1 identical over 10 bases. With V trimmed by 4 bases and J by 7 bases, 4 bases remained unmatched. CDR1 is SEHNR, CDR2 FQNEAQ, per germline (reference sequence). The CDR3 totals 14 residues. CDR3 region: CASSSQDRGNIQYF. DNA of the CDR3: TGTGCCAGCAGCTCCCAGGACAGGGGGAACATTCAGTACTTC.

The rearrangement links TRBV21-1 to TRBJ1-1; TRBD1 is the table's D call and was not checked against the DNA. TRBV21-1 is classified as a pseudogene. This CDR3 is 17 amino acids long. The CDR3 region is CASSKGGPAGMNTEAFF. The CDR3 DNA follows: TGTGCCAGCAGCAAAGGTGGGCCGGCAGGGATGAACACTGAAGCTTTCTTT.

The rearrangement joins TRBV2 to TRBJ1-2; the match to TRBD1 covers 8 bases. Germline V gives CDR1 SNHLY, CDR2 FYNNEI. The ends lost 3 bases at V and 7 bases at J; junction bases unmatched: 7. This CDR3 comprises 14 residues. In DNA form, the CDR3 reads TGTGCCAGCAGTGATCTAGGACAGGGTTCTGGCTACACCTTC. Translating gives CASSDLGQGSGYTF.

CDR3: CASSPGDITGTEAFF. Here the CDR3 DNA reads TGTGCCAGCAGCCCTGGGGACATCACGGGTACTGAAGCTTTCTTT. V usage is TRBV9 and J usage is TRBJ1-1; possibly TRBD1 for D (6 bases). The CDR3 has 15 residues. The V and J ends lost 4 bases and 5 bases respectively, with 18 bases between them. Germline V gene lookup returns CDR1 SGDLS and CDR2 YYNGEE.

The V gene is TRBV18, the J gene TRBJ2-7; 8 bases are a match to TRBD1. The CDR3 length is 19 residues. Trimming cost V 6 bases and J 3 bases; bases outside gene matches: 22. CDR1 and CDR2 (germline): KGHSH, LQKENI. As DNA, the CDR3 is TGTGCCAGCTCGCCTTTTCTGGGGCAGGGGGCAAGTATCCACTACGAGCAGTACTTC. It translates to CASSPFLGQGASIHYEQYF.

V gene TRBV28 combines with J gene TRBJ1-2; D is uncertain. Trimming took 1 base from V and 0 from J, leaving 3 bases between them. Per the germline V gene, CDR1 is MDHEN and CDR2 is SYDVKM. The CDR3 length is 13 residues. The CDR3 here is CASSLYTNYGYTF. The CDR3 nucleotides are TGTGCCAGCAGTTTATACACTAACTATGGCTACACCTTC.

This clone was found once. The genes are TRBV7-2 and TRBJ1-5; 7 nucleotides align to TRBD1. V shed 1 base, J shed 3 bases, and the junction held 3 bases outside the gene matches. This CDR3 comprises 15 residues. Germline-derived CDR1 and CDR2 are SGHTA and FQGNSA. CDR3 protein: CASSLDRGSNQPQHF. The CDR3 DNA is TGTGCCAGCAGCTTAGACAGGGGTTCCAATCAGCCCCAGCATTTT. The full variable domain, rest sourced from reference TRBV7-2 and TRBJ1-5, is GAGVSQSPSNKVTEKGKDVELRCDPISGHTALYWYRQSLGQGLEFLIYFQGNSAPDKSGLPSDRFSAERTGGSVSTLTIQRTQQEDSAVYLCASSLDRGSNQPQHFGDGTRLSIL.